The rows below give T cell receptor beta chains drawn from one sample of a study of cytomegalovirus exposure and HLA in healthy donors. Here immunoSEQ multiplex PCR was the method, and the copy in TCRdb shows in-frame clones only, minus some. The table shows approximately 92,000 clones, with 65% to 90% occurring only once. Input material: PBMCs. These receptors all come from a woman in her 70s in good health and CMV-seropositive. Both conserved end residues are part of each CDR3. Only some rows state a clone size, as once, few, many or a class for expanded clones.

- | 14 | TRBJ2-2 | TRBV9 | CASSVAGNIGELFF
- | 16 | TRBJ2-7 | TRBV28 | CASSFWTSGRPYEQYF
once | 13 | TRBJ1-5 | TRBV7-2 | CASSLRTTGPQHF
- | 15 | TRBJ2-3 | TRBV7-9 | CSSSYGQGSTDTQYF
- | 13 | TRBJ1-1 | TRBV5-5 | CASSPDRATEAFF
- | 15 | TRBJ2-5 | TRBV5-4 | CASSLAAEKQETQYF
- | 14 | TRBJ1-1 | TRBV6-6 | CASSFQGADTEAFF
- | 15 | TRBJ1-2 | TRBV14 | CASSQVDRVYYGYTF
- | 16 | TRBJ2-7 | TRBV7-9 | CSSSLDLGTSGSSQYF
- | 15 | TRBJ1-1 | TRBV5-1 | CASGQGDRAGFEAFF
once | 15 | TRBJ1-2 | TRBV9 | CASSPTNAGRDGYTF
- | 18 | TRBJ2-7 | TRBV5-1 | CASSLAATSGSGTYEQYF
- | 13 | TRBJ1-2 | TRBV27 | CASSSDRNYGYTF
- | 11 | TRBJ2-7 | TRBV6-6 | CATKQGYEQYF
- | 13 | TRBJ1-1 | TRBV19 | CASNPKVNTEAFF
- | 15 | TRBJ2-6 | TRBV5-4 | CASSLAGPGANVLTF
- | 15 | TRBJ2-1 | TRBV29-1 | CSDGGGGKDYNEQFF
- | 14 | TRBJ1-3 | TRBV19 | CASSPGGPGNTIYF
- | 15 | TRBJ2-1 | TRBV14 | CASSLHTGNYNEQFF
- | 17 | TRBJ1-1 | TRBV18 | CASSPTGQGGKNTEAFF
- | 15 | TRBJ2-7 | TRBV6-1 | CASSSSGTLSYEQYF
- | 16 | TRBJ1-5 | TRBV30 | CAWGRPGTGENQPQHF
- | 14 | TRBJ2-2 | TRBV14 | CASSRQGNTGELFF
once | 16 | TRBJ2-7 | TRBV5-5 | CASSWQEGPAAYEQYF
- | 15 | TRBJ1-5 | TRBV30 | CAWGTGRNSNQPQHF
- | 17 | TRBJ2-7 | TRBV2 | CASSEALPGTGLYEQYF
- | 16 | TRBJ2-1 | TRBV27 | CASNQRALAAYNEQFF
- | 18 | TRBJ2-5 | TRBV7-2 | CASSPRLAGGPRTETQYF
- | 16 | TRBJ2-2 | TRBV7-2 | CASSPHPGQGPGELFF
- | 13 | TRBJ2-1 | TRBV4-3 | CASSQGVNNEQFF
- | 13 | TRBJ2-5 | TRBV7-2 | CASSLTSLMIQYF
once | 17 | TRBJ1-2 | TRBV19 | CASSVPGTGGAVYGYTF
- | 18 | TRBJ2-7 | TRBV29-1 | CSVRQGPADRTTLGEQYF
once | 17 | TRBJ2-3 | TRBV4-3 | CASSQVATSGRTDTQYF
- | 15 | TRBJ1-1 | TRBV6-9 | CASNEGGGVVTEAFF
- | 16 | TRBJ2-7 | TRBV18 | CASSSEGGVSSYEQYF
- | 13 | TRBJ2-1 | TRBV7-9 | CASSLSRVNEQFF
few | 13 | TRBJ2-7 | TRBV19 | CASSQMGQTVQYF
- | 16 | TRBJ2-7 | TRBV4-3 | CASSQVSAVPLYEQYF
- | 13 | TRBJ2-7 | TRBV5-4 | CASSRGSIYEQYF
- | 13 | TRBJ1-2 | TRBV5-4 | CASSAGQDYGYTF
- | 14 | TRBJ1-2 | TRBV21-1 | CASSKGQGKVCYTF
- | 14 | TRBJ2-5 | TRBV28 | CASREDSPGETQYF